This T cell receptor (beta chain) was identified during a study of technical replicates of blood from several donors. Germline values: CDR1 PRHDT, CDR2 FYEKMQ (reference sequence). V lost 5 bases to trimming and J lost 1 base, with 17 bases between them. The CDR3 contains 16 residues. This table comes from immunoSEQ multiplex PCR, and its TCRdb copy is limited to in-frame clones, with some not included. This table holds 65,000 to 85,000 clones, roughly 94% found once. The chain carries TRBV13 and TRBJ1-1; D gene ambiguous. The sample taken for sequencing was T cells isolated from PBMCs. The clonotype originates from a human donor in good health. CDR3 protein: CASSLTPRGPNTEAFF. The CDR3 coding sequence is TGTGCCAGCAGCCTTACCCCCAGAGGTCCGAACACTGAAGCTTTCTTT.